These T cell receptor beta chains were read from a single sample in a study of T cell changes during pregnancy in multiple sclerosis. Clones were read by immunoSEQ multiplex PCR, and TCRdb kept only the in-frame ones, dropping some. Counted here are approximately 38,000 clones, around 90% occurring once; the ten biggest clones make up about 5.5%. Sequenced material: CD8+ T cells from peripheral blood mononuclear cells, taken in the third trimester of pregnancy. These receptors all stem from a female donor with multiple sclerosis, enrolled in a pregnancy study. CDR3s include the opening cysteine and the closing phenylalanine or tryptophan. Fields, in order: CDR3 protein, V gene, J gene.

CDR3 protein: CASSDWSAGNTIYF
V gene: TRBV6-1
J gene: TRBJ1-3

CDR3 protein: CASSLDDSYSNQPQHF
V gene: TRBV11-2
J gene: TRBJ1-5

CDR3 protein: CASSRNTGTSANNEQFF
V gene: TRBV19
J gene: TRBJ2-1

CDR3 protein: CASSPRGPVSYGYTF
V gene: TRBV2
J gene: TRBJ1-2

CDR3 protein: CASSERPGQAELYQPQHF
V gene: TRBV6-1
J gene: TRBJ1-5

CDR3 protein: CASSGGTSGETQYF
V gene: TRBV7-3
J gene: TRBJ2-5

CDR3 protein: CASSKAHLRVGYEQYF
V gene: TRBV21-1
J gene: TRBJ2-7

CDR3 protein: CASSLELAVTGTDTQYF
V gene: TRBV7-2
J gene: TRBJ2-3

CDR3 protein: CASSTTWENYGYTF
V gene: TRBV27
J gene: TRBJ1-2

CDR3 protein: CASSRNGTPNGYTF
V gene: TRBV6-5
J gene: TRBJ1-2

CDR3 protein: CASSLGGRLAGAYEQYF
V gene: TRBV11-1
J gene: TRBJ2-7

CDR3 protein: CASSQDSIAGWRDEQFF
V gene: TRBV4-3
J gene: TRBJ2-1

CDR3 protein: CASSYFKRNTEAFF
V gene: TRBV6-5
J gene: TRBJ1-1

CDR3 protein: CASSFGGHNEQFF
V gene: TRBV27
J gene: TRBJ2-1

CDR3 protein: CASSFSGEETQYF
V gene: TRBV28
J gene: TRBJ2-5

CDR3 protein: CASSLAPAGQGGGETQYF
V gene: TRBV11-2
J gene: TRBJ2-5

CDR3 protein: CASSAPAGGDETQYF
V gene: TRBV9
J gene: TRBJ2-5

CDR3 protein: CSVAGGPNTGELFF
V gene: TRBV29-1
J gene: TRBJ2-2

CDR3 protein: CASRGHVNTEAFF
V gene: TRBV6-5
J gene: TRBJ1-1

CDR3 protein: CASSQDTTGQETQYF
V gene: TRBV4-1
J gene: TRBJ2-5

CDR3 protein: CASSTGWEKLFF
V gene: TRBV7-9
J gene: TRBJ1-4

CDR3 protein: CASSTRLSSYNEQFF
V gene: TRBV27
J gene: TRBJ2-1

CDR3 protein: CASLQPREGRYNEQFF
V gene: TRBV10-1
J gene: TRBJ2-1

CDR3 protein: CASSPRTSGSWEQFF
V gene: TRBV7-6
J gene: TRBJ2-1

CDR3 protein: CASSARFGDTGELFF
V gene: TRBV7-6
J gene: TRBJ2-2

CDR3 protein: CASSLVIASGYNEQFF
V gene: TRBV5-1
J gene: TRBJ2-1

CDR3 protein: CASSSTGGSKNIQYF
V gene: TRBV6-5
J gene: TRBJ2-4

CDR3 protein: CASSYSRRNEQFF
V gene: TRBV6-6
J gene: TRBJ2-1

CDR3 protein: CASSYLTGDGSPLHF
V gene: TRBV6-6
J gene: TRBJ1-6

CDR3 protein: CASSIGRGYGYTF
V gene: TRBV19
J gene: TRBJ1-2

CDR3 protein: CASRPRGGTEAFF
V gene: TRBV7-9
J gene: TRBJ1-1

CDR3 protein: CASSPDTAMGEQYF
V gene: TRBV27
J gene: TRBJ2-7

CDR3 protein: CASSLLAGDDEQFF
V gene: TRBV5-4
J gene: TRBJ2-1

CDR3 protein: CASSLADYRGTDTQYF
V gene: TRBV7-6
J gene: TRBJ2-3

CDR3 protein: CASSRVTREYGDEQFF
V gene: TRBV27
J gene: TRBJ2-1

CDR3 protein: CASSIPPANEQFF
V gene: TRBV5-4
J gene: TRBJ2-1

CDR3 protein: CSVAGRAAGEQYF
V gene: TRBV29-1
J gene: TRBJ2-7

CDR3 protein: CASSRGQGEKKTQYF
V gene: TRBV28
J gene: TRBJ2-5

CDR3 protein: CASRFSSGRFGEQYF
V gene: TRBV6-5
J gene: TRBJ2-7

CDR3 protein: CASSEEAGSYNEQFF
V gene: TRBV6-1
J gene: TRBJ2-1

CDR3 protein: CASSDQAGMQETQYF
V gene: TRBV9
J gene: TRBJ2-5

CDR3 protein: CASSEWGGDGANVLTF
V gene: TRBV6-1
J gene: TRBJ2-6

CDR3 protein: CASSHETSGAYNEQFF
V gene: TRBV4-3
J gene: TRBJ2-1

CDR3 protein: CASTSTGGNSPLHF
V gene: TRBV6-6
J gene: TRBJ1-6

CDR3 protein: CASSQERELSYEQYF
V gene: TRBV4-3
J gene: TRBJ2-7

CDR3 protein: CASSFMSYNEQFF
V gene: TRBV7-2
J gene: TRBJ2-1

CDR3 protein: CASSSGDSSYEQYF
V gene: TRBV7-9
J gene: TRBJ2-7

CDR3 protein: CASSSTKRLAGYNEQFF
V gene: TRBV7-9
J gene: TRBJ2-1